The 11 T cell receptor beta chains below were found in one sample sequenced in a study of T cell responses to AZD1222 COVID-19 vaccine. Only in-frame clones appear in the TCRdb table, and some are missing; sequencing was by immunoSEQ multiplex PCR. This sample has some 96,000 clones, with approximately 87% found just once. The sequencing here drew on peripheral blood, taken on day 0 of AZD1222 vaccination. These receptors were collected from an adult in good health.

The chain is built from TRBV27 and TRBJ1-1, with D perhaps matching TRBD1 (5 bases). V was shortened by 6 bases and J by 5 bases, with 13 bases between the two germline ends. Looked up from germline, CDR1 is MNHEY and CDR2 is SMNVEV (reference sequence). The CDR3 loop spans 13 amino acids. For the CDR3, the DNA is TGTGCCAGCAGGCCAGCGGGGGAAACTGAAGCTTTCTTT. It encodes CASRPAGETEAFF.

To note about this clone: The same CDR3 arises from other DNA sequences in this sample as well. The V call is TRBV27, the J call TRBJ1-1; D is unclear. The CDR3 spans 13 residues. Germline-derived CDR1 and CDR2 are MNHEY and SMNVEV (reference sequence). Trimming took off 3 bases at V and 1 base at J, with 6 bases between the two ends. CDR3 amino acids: CASSLGRNTEAFF. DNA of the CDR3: TGTGCCAGCAGTTTGGGGAGGAACACTGAAGCTTTCTTT.

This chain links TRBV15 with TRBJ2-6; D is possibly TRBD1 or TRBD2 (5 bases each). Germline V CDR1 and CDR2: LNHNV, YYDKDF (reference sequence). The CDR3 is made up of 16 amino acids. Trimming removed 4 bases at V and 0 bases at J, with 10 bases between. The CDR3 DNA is TGTGCCACCAGCACGGGACGGCGCTCTGGGGCCAACGTCCTGACTTTC. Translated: CATSTGRRSGANVLTF.

In DNA form, the CDR3 reads TGTGCCAGCAGCCACCGAGGGGCAGGAAATCAGCCCCAGCATTTT. This translates into CASSHRGAGNQPQHF. The V call is TRBV3-1 (or the pseudogene TRBV3-2), the J call TRBJ1-5; D possibly corresponds to TRBD1 (5 bases). Germline assignment: CDR1 LGHDT and CDR2 YNNKEL (reference sequence). Trimming shortened V by 3 bases and J by 4 bases, and 13 bases separated the two germline ends. The CDR3 is made up of 15 amino acids.

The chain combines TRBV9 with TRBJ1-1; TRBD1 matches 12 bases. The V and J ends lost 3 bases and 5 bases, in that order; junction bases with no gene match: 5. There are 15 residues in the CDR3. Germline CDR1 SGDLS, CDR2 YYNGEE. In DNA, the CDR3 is TGTGCCAGCAGCGAGGGACAGGGGGCGGTAACTGAAGCTTTCTTT. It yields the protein CASSEGQGAVTEAFF.

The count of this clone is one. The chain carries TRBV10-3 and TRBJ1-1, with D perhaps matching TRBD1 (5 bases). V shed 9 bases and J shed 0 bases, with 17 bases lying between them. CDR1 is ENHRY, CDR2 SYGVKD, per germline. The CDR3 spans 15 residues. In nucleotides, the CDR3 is TGTGCCATTTCCATTTCCCCGACAGTGAACACTGAAGCTTTCTTT. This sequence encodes CAISISPTVNTEAFF.

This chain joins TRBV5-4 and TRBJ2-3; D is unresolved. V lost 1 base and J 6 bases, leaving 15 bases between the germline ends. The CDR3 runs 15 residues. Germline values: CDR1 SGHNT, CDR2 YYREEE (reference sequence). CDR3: CASSLRSPRGDTQYF. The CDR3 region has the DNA TGTGCCAGCAGCTTGAGATCACCCCGAGGCGATACGCAGTATTTT.

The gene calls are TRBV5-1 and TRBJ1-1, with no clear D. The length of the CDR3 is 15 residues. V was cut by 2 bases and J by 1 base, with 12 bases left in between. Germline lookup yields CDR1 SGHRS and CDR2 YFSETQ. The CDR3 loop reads CASSLASLGNTEAFF. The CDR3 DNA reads TGCGCCAGCAGCTTAGCTTCGCTGGGGAACACTGAAGCTTTCTTT.

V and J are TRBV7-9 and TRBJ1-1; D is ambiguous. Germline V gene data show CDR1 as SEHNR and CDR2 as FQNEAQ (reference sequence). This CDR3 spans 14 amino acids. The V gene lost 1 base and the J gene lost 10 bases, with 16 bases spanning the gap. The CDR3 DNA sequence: TGTGCCAGCAGCTTAGATCGGACGGCGGAAGCAGCTTTCTTT. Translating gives CASSLDRTAEAAFF.

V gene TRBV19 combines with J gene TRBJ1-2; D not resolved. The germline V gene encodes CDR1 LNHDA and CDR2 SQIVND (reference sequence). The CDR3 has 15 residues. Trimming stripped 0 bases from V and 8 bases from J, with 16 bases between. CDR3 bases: TGTGCCAGTAGTATAGATCGCGACCTTTCGGTGGGCTACACCTTC. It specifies CASSIDRDLSVGYTF.

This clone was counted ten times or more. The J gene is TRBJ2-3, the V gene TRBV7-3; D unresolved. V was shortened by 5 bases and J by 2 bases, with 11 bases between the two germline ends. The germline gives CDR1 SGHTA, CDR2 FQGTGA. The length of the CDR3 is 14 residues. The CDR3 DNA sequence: TGTGCCAGCAGCCGAGATGGGGACACAGATACGCAGTATTTT. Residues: CASSRDGDTDTQYF. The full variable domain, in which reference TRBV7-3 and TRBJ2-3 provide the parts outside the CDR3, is GAGVSQTPSNKVTEKGKYVELRCDPISGHTALYWYRQSLGQGPEFLIYFQGTGAADDSGLPNDRFFAVRPEGSVSTLKIQRTERGDSAVYLCASSRDGDTDTQYFGPGTRLTVL.